This record covers a single T cell receptor (beta chain). Only in-frame clones appear in the TCRdb table, and some are missing; sequencing was by immunoSEQ multiplex PCR. Found here are 290,000 or so clones, roughly nine tenths of them singletons; the top ten hold 2% to 2.5%. This entry belongs to a study of blood T cell repertoires in COVID-19. Germline CDR1 and CDR2: MNHEY and SMNVEV (reference sequence). The CDR3 has 15 amino acids. Germline trimming cut 5 bases from V and 5 bases from J; bases unmatched to any gene: 6. Enrolled during active infection, Seattle patients were then followed longitudinally.

The sample taken for sequencing was peripheral blood. The chain combines TRBV27 with TRBJ2-1; 10 nucleotides align to TRBD2. The TCR comes from a woman in her thirties with COVID-19, enrolled during active disease. This chain's CDR3 is CASSPRTSGNNEQFF. The CDR3 DNA reads TGTGCCAGCAGTCCACGGACTAGCGGAAACAATGAGCAGTTCTTC.